This passage covers 24 T cell receptor beta chains from one sample sequenced in a study of T cell repertoires in cytomegalovirus infection. MiXCR, applied by TCRdb to the reads, yields one record per CDR3 protein. Found here are around 430,000 distinct CDR3 sequences, about 44% of them singletons; the top ten hold around 45%. The antigens these receptors bind are not known. Source: cultured PBMCs, taken from culture after CMV antigen stimulation. These receptors were collected from a human donor in good health (CMV status not recorded). Some clones in this sample may be carry-over from other donors' samples.

The CDR3 here is CASSRTGDGTQPQHF. CDR3 bases: TGTGCCAGCAGCAGAACAGGCGACGGAACCCAGCCCCAGCATTTT. The V and J genes are TRBV7-9 and TRBJ1-5; tentatively, D is TRBD1 (5 bases). CDR1 is SEHNR and CDR2 is FQNEAQ in the germline V gene (reference sequence). V was cut by 5 bases and J by 7 bases, with 18 bases left in between. The CDR3 is 15 residues long. Complete variable domain (other parts from reference TRBV7-9 and TRBJ1-5): DTGVSQNPRHKITKRGQNVTFRCDPISEHNRLYWYRQTLGQGPEFLTYFQNEAQLEKSRLLSDRFSAERPKGSFSTLEIQRTEQGDSAMYLCASSRTGDGTQPQHFGDGTRLSIL.

The DNA of the CDR3 is TGTGCCAGCAGCCAAGTCCCGGGACAGGGGACGGCAACTAATGAAAAACTGTTTTTT. Its protein product is CASSQVPGQGTATNEKLFF. This chain joins TRBV11-2 and TRBJ1-4, with 10 bases that match TRBD1. The CDR3 has 19 amino acids. CDR1 and CDR2 from the germline V gene are SGHAT and FQNNGV. V lost 5 bases to trimming and J lost 0 bases; unmatched junction nucleotides: 12.

This clonotype was observed a few times. The chain carries TRBV6-1 and TRBJ1-1, with D possibly being TRBD1 (6 bases). The CDR3 is 13 residues long. Germline loops: CDR1 MNHNS, CDR2 SASEGT. Trimming removed 3 bases at V and 4 bases at J, with 9 bases between. CDR3 nucleotides: TGTGCCAGCAGTGAGGAGGGGGGCACTGAAGCTTTCTTT. Translation: CASSEEGGTEAFF.

The V gene is TRBV12-3 or TRBV12-4, the J gene TRBJ1-2; D uncertain. V lost 6 bases, J lost 8 bases, and 10 bases lay in between. The CDR3 is made up of 11 amino acids. Here the CDR3 reads CASRAAGGYTF. As DNA, the CDR3 is TGTGCCAGCAGGGCGGCCGGAGGCTACACCTTC.

This rearrangement joins TRBV20-1 to TRBJ2-1; D assignment may be TRBD1 or TRBD2 (6 bases each). Germline CDR1 DFQATT, CDR2 SNEGSKA (reference sequence). Between the trimmed V and J ends, which lost 4 bases and 5 bases, there was a span of 18 bases. CDR3 length: 15 residues. The CDR3 spells CSATRGDLAHNEQFF. The CDR3 bases are TGCAGTGCTACGAGGGGGGACTTAGCCCACAATGAGCAGTTCTTC.

This chain uses TRBV6-6 with TRBJ2-1; possible D gene TRBD1, 6 bases. Germline assignment: CDR1 MNHNY and CDR2 SVGAGI (reference sequence). This CDR3 spans 14 amino acids. Trimming stripped 6 bases from V and 8 bases from J, with 17 bases between. This CDR3 is CASSPPGTLDEQFF. DNA of the CDR3: TGTGCCAGCAGCCCCCCCGGGACACTCGATGAGCAGTTCTTC.

This chain links TRBV13 with TRBJ2-7; the match to TRBD1 covers 10 bases. V lost 5 bases to trimming and J lost 9 bases; unmatched junction nucleotides: 7. This CDR3 comprises 13 residues. In germline, CDR1 is PRHDT, CDR2 FYEKMQ (reference sequence). The CDR3 loop reads CASSPGQGSRQYF. For the CDR3, the DNA is TGTGCCAGCAGCCCGGGACAGGGGTCTAGGCAGTACTTC. Combining the CDR3 with reference TRBV13 and TRBJ2-7 gives the whole variable domain AAGVIQSPRHLIKEKRETATLKCYPIPRHDTVYWYQQGPGQDPQFLISFYEKMQSDKGSIPDRFSAQQFSDYHSELNMSSLELGDSALYFCASSPGQGSRQYFGPGTRLTVT.

The chain recombines TRBV4-1 with TRBJ1-1; D not resolved. Per germline, CDR1 MGHRA and CDR2 YSYEKL. This CDR3 comprises 12 residues. V lost 0 bases to trimming and J lost 9 bases, with 8 bases between them. The CDR3, as DNA: TGCGCCAGCAGCCAAGACAGATCGCAAGCTTTCTTT. Encoded protein: CASSQDRSQAFF.

The CDR3 coding sequence is TGTGCCAGCAGCTTAGCAGGCGGGACTACCACCTACGAGCAGTACTTC. This translates into CASSLAGGTTTYEQYF. The gene calls are TRBV7-2 and TRBJ2-7; TRBD2 matches at 7 bases. This CDR3 has 16 residues. Germline assignment: CDR1 SGHTA and CDR2 FQGNSA. Trimming at V came to 0 bases and at J to 2 bases, leaving 7 bases not matched to a gene.

The table lists this clonotype with a few counts. The V call is TRBV7-8, the J call TRBJ1-6; TRBD1 matches at 7 bases. The CDR3 is 19 amino acids. J lost 0 bases, V lost 2 bases, and 10 bases had no gene match. CDR1 SGHVS and CDR2 FQNEAQ come from the germline V gene. The CDR3 DNA reads as TGTGCCAGCAGCTTAAGGGCGGGACAGATAAGCTCCTATAATTCACCCCTCCACTTT. Amino acids: CASSLRAGQISSYNSPLHF.

The table lists this clonotype with a few counts. This chain joins TRBV12-3 or TRBV12-4 and TRBJ1-5; D uncertain. The CDR3 is 15 residues long. V was clipped by 6 bases and J by 4 bases, with 16 bases between them. This CDR3 is CASSRTAGGNQPQHF. The CDR3 DNA reads as TGTGCCAGCAGCCGCACAGCAGGTGGGAATCAGCCCCAGCATTTT.

This clonotype appeared many times. This sequence joins TRBV7-2 and TRBJ2-5; 9 bases agree with TRBD1. Trimming cost V 9 bases and J 0 bases; bases outside gene matches: 2. The length of the CDR3 is 13 residues. The germline CDR1 and CDR2 sequences are SGHTA and FQGNSA. The chain's CDR3 is CASGTGNQETQYF. The CDR3 nucleotides read TGTGCCAGTGGGACAGGGAACCAAGAGACCCAGTACTTC.

This clonotype was detected only a few times. The chain is built from TRBV4-1 and TRBJ2-5; D is unclear. Trimming removed 0 bases from V and 2 bases from J, with 19 bases in between. The CDR3 totals 18 residues. The germline V gene encodes CDR1 MGHRA and CDR2 YSYEKL. CDR3: CASSQDPPGLGIQETQYF. The DNA of the CDR3 is TGCGCCAGCAGCCAAGATCCGCCCGGTTTGGGGATACAAGAGACCCAGTACTTC.

This clonotype has only a few counts. The CDR3 DNA reads TGTGCCAGCAGCCCGGGGACAAATGAAGCTTTCTTT. Encoded protein: CASSPGTNEAFF. The chain links TRBV6-1 to TRBJ1-1; possible D gene TRBD1, 6 bases. Per the germline V gene, CDR1 is MNHNS and CDR2 is SASEGT. This CDR3 region has 12 residues. V lost 6 bases and J 7 bases, leaving 12 bases between the germline ends.

This chain uses TRBV11-2 with TRBJ2-7; unclear D gene. V was clipped by 5 bases and J by 7 bases, with 15 bases between them. Germline values: CDR1 SGHAT, CDR2 FQNNGV. This CDR3 has 13 residues. The CDR3 region has the DNA TGTGCCAGCAGCCCTAACTTGGCCCGGGAGCAGTACTTC. Protein sequence: CASSPNLAREQYF.

The chain links TRBV7-9 to TRBJ1-2; D perhaps matches TRBD1 (5 bases). Per the germline V gene, CDR1 is SEHNR and CDR2 is FQNEAQ (reference sequence). Trimming cost V 10 bases and J 3 bases, with 21 bases left between them. This CDR3 is 15 amino acids long. The CDR3 DNA sequence: TGTGCCACCAGGCGGGCGGCGACAGCGTACTATGGCTACACCTTC. Translating it yields CATRRAATAYYGYTF.

The rearrangement uses TRBV4-1 and TRBJ2-5; D may be TRBD2 (6 bases). V was clipped by 2 bases and J by 5 bases, with 18 bases between them. Per germline, CDR1 MGHRA and CDR2 YSYEKL. The CDR3 covers 16 residues. CDR3 loop: CASSQHRRLGTETQYF. In nucleotides, the CDR3 is TGCGCCAGCAGCCAACACCGCCGACTAGGAACGGAGACCCAGTACTTC.

This clonotype was detected only a few times. This chain uses TRBV20-1 with TRBJ2-7, with D unclear. Trimming removed 6 bases at V and 0 bases at J, with 15 bases between. The length of the CDR3 is 14 residues. Germline CDR1 is DFQATT and CDR2 is SNEGSKA (reference sequence). The CDR3 spells CSATRTRGSYEQYF. The CDR3 DNA sequence: TGCAGTGCAACCAGGACGAGAGGCTCCTACGAGCAGTACTTC.

The table lists this clonotype with a few counts. The chain combines TRBV12-3 or TRBV12-4 with TRBJ2-3, with 10 positions matching TRBD2. The CDR3 runs 15 residues. V shed 2 bases and J 4 bases; nucleotides not matched to a gene: 3. The DNA for the CDR3 is TGTGCCAGCAGTTTACTAGCGGGAGTGGCAGATACGCAGTATTTT. Protein product: CASSLLAGVADTQYF.

The rearrangement joins TRBV7-9 to TRBJ2-3, with TRBD2 matching 11 bases. CDR3 length equals 16 residues. Germline V gene data show CDR1 as SEHNR and CDR2 as FQNEAQ (reference sequence). J was trimmed by 6 bases and V by 0 bases; bases with no gene match: 5. The CDR3 is CASSLALAGGEDTQYF. The CDR3 DNA reads as TGTGCCAGCAGCTTAGCCCTAGCGGGAGGCGAGGATACGCAGTATTTT.

The chain couples TRBV10-1 to TRBJ1-1, with a tentative D call TRBD1 (5 bases). The CDR3 contains 14 residues. Trimming pared 6 bases from V and 2 bases from J, leaving 13 bases between. The germline V gene encodes CDR1 WNHNN and CDR2 SYGVQD (reference sequence). In DNA form, the CDR3 reads TGCGCCAGCAGAGGCTCGGGGGAAAACACTGAAGCTTTCTTT. This codes for CASRGSGENTEAFF.

In its sample, this clonotype was seen once. V gene TRBV4-2 combines with J gene TRBJ2-1; TRBD2 aligns across 10 bases. The J segment lost 4 bases and the V segment lost 1 base, leaving 4 bases of the junction unmatched. The CDR3 has 16 amino acids. From germline, CDR1 is LGHNA and CDR2 YNFKEQ. The CDR3 reads CASSQAGTSAYNEQFF. CDR3 nucleotides: TGTGCCAGCAGCCAAGCCGGGACTAGCGCTTACAATGAGCAGTTCTTC.

This clonotype was detected a few times. The genes are TRBV11-2 and TRBJ1-5; D is unclear. The germline V gene encodes CDR1 SGHAT and CDR2 FQNNGV. The CDR3 is 13 amino acids. V was pared by 3 bases and J by 4 bases, with 7 bases between. Here the CDR3 DNA reads TGTGCCAGCAGCTTTAATGAGAATCAGCCCCAGCATTTT. Amino acids: CASSFNENQPQHF.

This clonotype has just one count. The chain carries TRBV2 and TRBJ2-2; TRBD2 agrees at 8 bases. CDR1 and CDR2 from the germline V gene are SNHLY and FYNNEI. The CDR3 extends over 14 amino acids. Trimming removed 6 bases from V and 8 bases from J; junction bases left unmatched: 8. The CDR3 sequence: CASSRTSSAGELFF. CDR3 in DNA: TGTGCCAGCAGCCGGACTAGCTCCGCAGGGGAGCTGTTTTTT.